One and the same sample provided the 11 T cell receptor beta chains below, sequenced in a study of blood T cell repertoires in COVID-19. Sequencing was performed with immunoSEQ multiplex PCR; in TCRdb, only in-frame clones are kept and a portion is missing. The sample lists about 340,000 clones, 92% occurring once. Material for sequencing was PBMCs or T cells enriched from blood (not recorded which). Receptors originate from a woman in her 30s who had recovered from COVID-19.

The chain has TRBV11-1 and TRBJ1-1, with 10 positions matching TRBD1. V lost 5 bases, J lost 0 bases, and 3 bases stayed unmatched. Germline V gives CDR1 SGHAT, CDR2 FQDESV (reference sequence). The CDR3 contains 15 residues. The DNA for the CDR3 is TGTGCCAGCAGCCGACAGGGGGCTATGAACACTGAAGCTTTCTTT. Translating it yields CASSRQGAMNTEAFF.

The CDR3, as DNA: TGCGCCAGCAGCTTGAGTCCGGGGATTAATGAGCAGTTCTTC. It yields the protein CASSLSPGINEQFF. The chain carries TRBV5-1 and TRBJ2-1; the D gene is possibly TRBD2 (5 bases). Per the germline V gene, CDR1 is SGHRS and CDR2 is YFSETQ. This CDR3 region has 14 residues. V gave up 1 base and J gave up 7 bases, with 12 bases separating them.

This chain connects TRBV4-1 to TRBJ2-6, with TRBD2 identical over 11 bases. The CDR3 extends over 15 amino acids. Germline CDR1 and CDR2: MGHRA and YSYEKL. The ends lost 3 bases at V and 15 bases at J; junction bases unmatched: 10. The CDR3 coding sequence is TGCGCCAGCAGCCAGTCCAGACTAGCGGGAATCTCCCTGACTTTC. Translation: CASSQSRLAGISLTF.

The rearrangement joins TRBV19 to TRBJ2-2; 14 nucleotides agree with TRBD2. The V and J ends lost 6 bases and 7 bases, in that order; junction bases with no gene match: 7. CDR3 size: 16 residues. Germline values: CDR1 LNHDA, CDR2 SQIVND (reference sequence). The DNA for the CDR3 is TGTGCCAGTAGCAAGGGACTAGCGGGAGTAATCGGGGAGCTGTTTTTT. Translating it yields CASSKGLAGVIGELFF.

This sequence joins TRBV7-2 and TRBJ1-6; TRBD1 aligns across 7 bases. The CDR3 length is 15 residues. Unmatched junction bases numbered 12, after V lost 7 bases and J lost 9 bases. Germline CDR1 SGHTA, CDR2 FQGNSA. For the CDR3, the DNA is TGTGCCAGCACCGCTACCCAGGGGGTGAGTTCACCCCTCCACTTT. This translates into CASTATQGVSSPLHF.

The CDR3 reads CASSSRSASEAFF. As DNA, the CDR3 is TGTGCCAGCAGCTCGAGGAGCGCCTCTGAAGCTTTCTTT. V is TRBV7-8 and J is TRBJ1-1, with no clear D. This CDR3 has 13 residues. Germline-derived CDR1 and CDR2 are SGHVS and FQNEAQ. V was trimmed by 4 bases and J by 6 bases, leaving 12 bases between them.

Worth noting for this clone: One end of the junction is discordant with germline, which a read error may explain. The gene calls are TRBV19 and TRBJ1-1; a weak D match, TRBD1 (6 bases). The CDR3 covers 12 residues. Germline lookup yields CDR1 LNHDA and CDR2 SQIVND (reference sequence). CDR3 nucleotide sequence: TGTGCCAGCAGTAAAATGACAGGAGAAGCTTTCTTT. Amino acid sequence: CASSKMTGEAFF. The complete variable domain, with remaining parts taken from reference TRBV19 and TRBJ1-1, reads DGGITQSPKYLFRKEGQNVTLSCEQNLNHDAMYWYRQDPGQGLRLIYYSQIVNDFQKGDIAEGYSVSREKKESFPLTVTSAQKNPTAFYLCASSKMTGEAFFGQGTRLTVV.

This clone was observed a single time. The J gene is TRBJ2-1, the V gene TRBV9; TRBD2 might be the D (6 bases). Trimming left V 10 bases short and J 7 bases short, with 12 bases between. Germline V gene sequence: CDR1 SGDLS, CDR2 YYNGEE. This CDR3 is 11 amino acids long. The CDR3 sequence: CASQAGNEQFF. The CDR3 DNA follows: TGTGCCTCACAGGCGGGGAATGAGCAGTTCTTC.

This sequence joins TRBV10-3 and TRBJ1-1; maybe TRBD1 (5 bases). The CDR3 is 14 amino acids. Germline V lookup: CDR1 ENHRY, CDR2 SYGVKD. V lost 11 bases and J lost 1, with 17 bases in between. The CDR3 region has the DNA TGTGCCTCCCACCGGCGGCAGGGGAACACTGAAGCTTTCTTT. It codes for CASHRRQGNTEAFF.

For this clone: Other DNA sequences in the sample encode the same CDR3. The V and J genes are TRBV27 and TRBJ2-7, with D uncertain. The CDR3 is 14 amino acids. Trimming shortened V by 6 bases and J by 0 bases, and 12 bases separated the two germline ends. The germline V gene encodes CDR1 MNHEY and CDR2 SMNVEV (reference sequence). CDR3 amino acids: CASSFGTSSYEQYF. In DNA form, the CDR3 reads TGTGCCAGCAGCTTTGGTACCAGCTCCTACGAGCAGTACTTC.

The chain couples TRBV28 to TRBJ2-5, with 7 bases identical to TRBD2. Germline-derived CDR1 and CDR2 are MDHEN and SYDVKM. This CDR3 spans 15 amino acids. With 3 bases clipped from V and 2 bases from J, the junction kept 6 bases outside the gene matches. As DNA, the CDR3 is TGTGCCAGCAGTTTGAGCGGGGCCTCACAAGAGACCCAGTACTTC. This encodes CASSLSGASQETQYF.